This record looks at one T cell receptor beta chain sequence and its context. Germline V gene sequence: CDR1 SNHLY, CDR2 FYNNEI. The CDR3 is 15 amino acids. The J segment lost 8 bases and the V segment lost 6 bases, leaving 6 bases of the junction unmatched. This sample is drawn from a study of cytomegalovirus exposure and HLA in healthy donors. The PCR used 60 Vbeta and 13 Jbeta primers. Only in-frame clones appear in the TCRdb table, and some are missing; sequencing was by immunoSEQ multiplex PCR. The sample contains fewer than 150,000 clones, over 60% of which appear only once. This chain connects TRBV2 to TRBJ2-1, with TRBD2 matching 14 bases. What was sequenced was PBMCs. This clonotype was sampled from a man aged 25 to 40 in good health and CMV-seronegative. This CDR3 reads CASRGTSGSPHEQFF. CDR3 sequence (DNA): TGTGCCAGCAGGGGGACTAGCGGGAGTCCCCATGAGCAGTTCTTC.